This T cell receptor beta chain was sequenced during a study of T-cell memory formation after mild COVID-19. Study in general: Clusters were largely donor specific.

This clonotype has ten or more counts. What it recognizes is unknown. A single record per CDR3 protein comes from TCRdb applying MiXCR to the 5' RACE reads. The sample has roughly 550,000 distinct CDR3 sequences, about a fifth seen once. Findings and limits, study-wide: Among clones contracting day 15 to 85, CD4/CD8 was balanced, whereas later expanders leaned CD4+. Confirmation was lacking for SARS-CoV-2 specificity of second-wave clones that peaked on day 37. Pre-infection memory showed some responding clones, and this suggested that cross-reactive memory joined.

The CDR3 spans 15 residues. Losses at the gene ends were 5 bases for V and 0 bases for J; bases not matched to a gene: 1. The receptor comes from an adult woman who had mild COVID-19 (a few samples of this study predate the infection). Cell type and time point are not known. The sequenced sample consisted of PBMCs or a T cell subset sorted from them (not recorded which). The rearrangement links TRBV12-3 or TRBV12-4 to TRBJ2-3; TRBD2 agrees at 11 bases. The CDR3 region is CASSRTSGSTDTQYF. CDR3 coding DNA: TGTGCCAGCAGTAGGACTAGCGGGAGCACAGATACGCAGTATTTT.